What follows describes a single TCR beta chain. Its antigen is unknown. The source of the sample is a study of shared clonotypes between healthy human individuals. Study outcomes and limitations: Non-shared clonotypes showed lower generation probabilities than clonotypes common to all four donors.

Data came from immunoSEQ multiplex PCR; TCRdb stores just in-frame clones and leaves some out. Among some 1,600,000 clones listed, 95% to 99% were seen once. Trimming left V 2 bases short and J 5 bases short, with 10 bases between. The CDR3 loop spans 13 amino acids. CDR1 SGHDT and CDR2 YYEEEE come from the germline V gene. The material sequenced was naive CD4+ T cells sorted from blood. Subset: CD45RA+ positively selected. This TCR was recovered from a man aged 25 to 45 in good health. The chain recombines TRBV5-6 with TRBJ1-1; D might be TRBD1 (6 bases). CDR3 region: CASSFVRGTEAFF. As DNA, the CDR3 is TGTGCCAGCAGCTTCGTGAGGGGGACTGAAGCTTTCTTT.